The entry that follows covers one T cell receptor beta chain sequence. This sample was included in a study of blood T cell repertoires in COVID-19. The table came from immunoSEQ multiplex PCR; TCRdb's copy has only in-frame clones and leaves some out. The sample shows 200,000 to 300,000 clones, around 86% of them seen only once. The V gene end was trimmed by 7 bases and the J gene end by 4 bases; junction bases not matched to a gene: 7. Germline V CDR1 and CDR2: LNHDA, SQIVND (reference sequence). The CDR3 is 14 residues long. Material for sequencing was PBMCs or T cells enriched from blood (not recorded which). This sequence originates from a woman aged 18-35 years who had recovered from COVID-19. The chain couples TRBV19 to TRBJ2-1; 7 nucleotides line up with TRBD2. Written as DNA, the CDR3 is TGTGCCAGTACCGCGGTTAGCGGGTACAATGAGCAGTTCTTC. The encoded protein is CASTAVSGYNEQFF.